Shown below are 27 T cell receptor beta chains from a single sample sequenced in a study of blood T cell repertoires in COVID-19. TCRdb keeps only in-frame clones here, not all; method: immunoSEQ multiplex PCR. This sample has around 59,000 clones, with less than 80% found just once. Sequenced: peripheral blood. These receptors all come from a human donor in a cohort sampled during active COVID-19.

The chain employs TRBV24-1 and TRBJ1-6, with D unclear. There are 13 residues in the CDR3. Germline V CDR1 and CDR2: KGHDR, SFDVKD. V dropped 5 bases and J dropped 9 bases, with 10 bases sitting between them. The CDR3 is CATSAITGSPLHF. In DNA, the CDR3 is TGTGCCACCAGTGCCATAACTGGTTCACCCCTCCACTTT.

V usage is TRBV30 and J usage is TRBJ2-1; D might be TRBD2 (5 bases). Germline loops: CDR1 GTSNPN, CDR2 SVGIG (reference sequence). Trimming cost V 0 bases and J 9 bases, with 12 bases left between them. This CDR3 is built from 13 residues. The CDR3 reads CAWSVASRSEQFF. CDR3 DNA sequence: TGTGCCTGGAGTGTGGCTAGCAGAAGTGAGCAGTTCTTC.

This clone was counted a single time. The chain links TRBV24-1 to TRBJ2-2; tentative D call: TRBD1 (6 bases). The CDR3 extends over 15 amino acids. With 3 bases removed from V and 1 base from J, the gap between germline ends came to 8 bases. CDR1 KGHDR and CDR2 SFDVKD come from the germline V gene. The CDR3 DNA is TGTGCCACCAGTGATATCAGGGGGAACACCGGGGAGCTGTTTTTT. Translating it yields CATSDIRGNTGELFF.

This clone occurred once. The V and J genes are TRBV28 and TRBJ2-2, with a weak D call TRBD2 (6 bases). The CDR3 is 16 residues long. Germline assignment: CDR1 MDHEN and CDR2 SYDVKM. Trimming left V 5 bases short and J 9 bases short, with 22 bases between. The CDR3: CASSSGLHGGIWELFF. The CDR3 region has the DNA TGTGCCAGCAGTAGTGGACTACATGGTGGAATCTGGGAGCTGTTTTTT. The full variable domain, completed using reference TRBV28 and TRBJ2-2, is DVKVTQSSRYLVKRTGEKVFLECVQDMDHENMFWYRQDPGLGLRLIYFSYDVKMKEKGDIPEGYSVSREKKERFSLILESASTNQTSMYLCASSSGLHGGIWELFFGEGSRLTVL.

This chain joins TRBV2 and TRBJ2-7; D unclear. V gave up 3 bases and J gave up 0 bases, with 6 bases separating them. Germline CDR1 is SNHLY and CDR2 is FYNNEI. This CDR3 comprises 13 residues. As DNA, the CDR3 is TGTGCCAGCAGTGAGCAGGTCTCCTACGAGCAGTACTTC. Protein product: CASSEQVSYEQYF. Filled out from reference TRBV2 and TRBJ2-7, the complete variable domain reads EPEVTQTPSHQVTQMGQEVILRCVPISNHLYFYWYRQILGQKVEFLVSFYNNEISEKSEIFDDQFSVERPDGSNFTLKIRSTKLEDSAMYFCASSEQVSYEQYFGPGTRLTVT.

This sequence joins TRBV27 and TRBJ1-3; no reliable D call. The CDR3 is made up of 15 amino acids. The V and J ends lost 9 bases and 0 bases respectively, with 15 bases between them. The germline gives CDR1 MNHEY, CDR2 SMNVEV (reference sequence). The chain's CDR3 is CASRAGRGSGNTIYF. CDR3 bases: TGTGCCAGTCGAGCGGGGAGAGGCTCTGGAAACACCATATATTTT.

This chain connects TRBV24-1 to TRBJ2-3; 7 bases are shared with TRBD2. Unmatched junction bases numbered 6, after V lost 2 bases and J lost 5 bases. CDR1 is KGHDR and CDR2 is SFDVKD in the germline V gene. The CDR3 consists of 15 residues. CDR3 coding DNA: TGTGCCACCAGTGATTCAACATCGGGGGGAGATACGCAGTATTTT. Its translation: CATSDSTSGGDTQYF.

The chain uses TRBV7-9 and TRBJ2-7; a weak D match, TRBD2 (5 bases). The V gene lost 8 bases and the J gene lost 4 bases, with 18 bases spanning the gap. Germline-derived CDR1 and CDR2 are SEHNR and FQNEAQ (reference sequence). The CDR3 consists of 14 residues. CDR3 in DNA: TGTGCCAGCTGTGAGGGAGCGAGCCGGTACGAGCAGTACTTC. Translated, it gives CASCEGASRYEQYF.

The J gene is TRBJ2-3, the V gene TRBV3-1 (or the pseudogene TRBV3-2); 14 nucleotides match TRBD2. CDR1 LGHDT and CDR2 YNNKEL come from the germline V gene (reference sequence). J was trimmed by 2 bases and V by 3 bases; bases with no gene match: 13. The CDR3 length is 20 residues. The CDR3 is CASSQAGTSGGPPITDTQYF. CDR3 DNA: TGTGCCAGCAGCCAGGCCGGGACTAGCGGGGGCCCTCCCATCACAGATACGCAGTATTTT.

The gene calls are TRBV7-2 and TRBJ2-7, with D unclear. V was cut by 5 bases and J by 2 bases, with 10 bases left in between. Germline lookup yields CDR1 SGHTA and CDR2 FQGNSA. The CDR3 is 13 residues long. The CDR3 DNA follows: TGTGCCAGCAGCCCTCGTAGTCCCTACGAGCAGTACTTC. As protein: CASSPRSPYEQYF.

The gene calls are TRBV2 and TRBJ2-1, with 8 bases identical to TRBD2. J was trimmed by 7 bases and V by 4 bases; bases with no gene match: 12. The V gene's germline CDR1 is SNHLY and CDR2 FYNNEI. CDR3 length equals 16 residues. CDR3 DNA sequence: TGTGCCAGCAGTGCCGCGGAAGTAGCGGGAATAAATGAGCAGTTCTTC. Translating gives CASSAAEVAGINEQFF.

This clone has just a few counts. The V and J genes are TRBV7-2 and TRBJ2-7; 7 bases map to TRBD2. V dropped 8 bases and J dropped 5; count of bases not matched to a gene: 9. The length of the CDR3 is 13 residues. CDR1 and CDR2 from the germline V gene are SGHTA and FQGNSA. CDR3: CASSTSRSNEQYF. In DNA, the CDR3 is TGTGCCAGCTCGACTAGCCGTTCGAACGAGCAGTACTTC.

The CDR3 protein is CASSLQRLRAGDTQYF. For the CDR3, the DNA is TGTGCCAGCAGCCTCCAGCGGTTAAGGGCGGGAGATACGCAGTATTTT. V is TRBV5-6 and J is TRBJ2-3; D perhaps matches TRBD2 (5 bases). This CDR3 has 16 residues. Germline CDR1 SGHDT, CDR2 YYEEEE. V gave up 4 bases and J gave up 5 bases, with 20 bases separating them. Full variable domain (rest looked up from reference TRBV5-6 and TRBJ2-3): DAGVTQSPTHLIKTRGQQVTLRCSPKSGHDTVSWYQQALGQGPQFIFQYYEEEERQRGNFPDRFSGHQFPNYSSELNVNALLLGDSALYLCASSLQRLRAGDTQYFGPGTRLTVL.

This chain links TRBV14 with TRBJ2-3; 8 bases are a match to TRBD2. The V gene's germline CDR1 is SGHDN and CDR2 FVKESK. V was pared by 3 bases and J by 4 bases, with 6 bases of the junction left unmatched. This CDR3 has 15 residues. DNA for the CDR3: TGTGCCAGCAGCCACTCAGCGGGAGTCGCAGATACGCAGTATTTT. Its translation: CASSHSAGVADTQYF.

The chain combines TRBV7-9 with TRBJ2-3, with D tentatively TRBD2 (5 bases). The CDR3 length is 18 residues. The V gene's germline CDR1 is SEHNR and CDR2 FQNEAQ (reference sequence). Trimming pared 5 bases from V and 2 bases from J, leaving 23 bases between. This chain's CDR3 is CASSPAKTSSRPTDTQYF. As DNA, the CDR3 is TGTGCCAGCAGCCCAGCCAAAACCTCTAGCCGCCCCACAGATACGCAGTATTTT.

CDR3 residues: CASSLARVEGDIQYF. In DNA form, the CDR3 reads TGTGCCAGCAGCTTAGCGCGCGTCGAGGGAGACATTCAGTACTTC. The J gene is TRBJ2-4, the V gene TRBV7-9, with TRBD2 as a possible D gene (5 bases). V was trimmed by 0 bases and J by 8 bases, leaving 14 bases between them. The CDR3 totals 15 residues. Germline CDR1 and CDR2: SEHNR and FQNEAQ (reference sequence).

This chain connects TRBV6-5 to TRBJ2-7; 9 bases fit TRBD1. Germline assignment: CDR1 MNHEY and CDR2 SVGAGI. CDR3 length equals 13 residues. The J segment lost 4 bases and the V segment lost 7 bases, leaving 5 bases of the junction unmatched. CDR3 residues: CASTYGTGYEQYF. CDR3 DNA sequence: TGTGCCAGCACATACGGGACAGGGTACGAGCAGTACTTC.

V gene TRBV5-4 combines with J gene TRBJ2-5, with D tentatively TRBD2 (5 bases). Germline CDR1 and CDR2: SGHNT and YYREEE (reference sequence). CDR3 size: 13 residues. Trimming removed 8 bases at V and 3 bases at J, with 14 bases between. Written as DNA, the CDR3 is TGTGCCAGTCAAGGACTTGAAGAAGAGACCCAGTACTTC. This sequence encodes CASQGLEEETQYF. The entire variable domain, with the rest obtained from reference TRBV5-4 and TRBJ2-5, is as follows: ETGVTQSPTHLIKTRGQQVTLRCSSQSGHNTVSWYQQALGQGPQFIFQYYREEENGRGNFPPRFSGLQFPNYSSELNVNALELDDSALYLCASQGLEEETQYFGPGTRLLVL.

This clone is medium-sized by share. CDR3 region: CASSLRVSNEKLFF. CDR3 sequence (DNA): TGCGCCAGCAGCCTTCGGGTCTCCAATGAAAAACTGTTTTTT. The chain links TRBV4-1 to TRBJ1-4, with no clear D. Trimming pared 4 bases from V and 5 bases from J, leaving 11 bases between. The CDR3 length is 14 residues. Germline V lookup: CDR1 MGHRA, CDR2 YSYEKL.

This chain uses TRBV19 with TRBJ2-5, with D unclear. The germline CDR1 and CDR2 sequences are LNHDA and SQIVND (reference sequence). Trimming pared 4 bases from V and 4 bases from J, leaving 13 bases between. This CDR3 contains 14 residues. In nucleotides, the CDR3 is TGTGCCAGTAGTAGACGCAACCCGGGAGAGACCCAGTACTTC. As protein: CASSRRNPGETQYF.

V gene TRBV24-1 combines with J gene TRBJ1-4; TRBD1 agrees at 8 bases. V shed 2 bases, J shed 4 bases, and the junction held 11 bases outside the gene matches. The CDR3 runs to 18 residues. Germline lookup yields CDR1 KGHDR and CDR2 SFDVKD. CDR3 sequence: CATSDSSGGPGGNEKLFF. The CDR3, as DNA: TGTGCCACCAGTGATTCATCAGGGGGCCCTGGGGGTAATGAAAAACTGTTTTTT.

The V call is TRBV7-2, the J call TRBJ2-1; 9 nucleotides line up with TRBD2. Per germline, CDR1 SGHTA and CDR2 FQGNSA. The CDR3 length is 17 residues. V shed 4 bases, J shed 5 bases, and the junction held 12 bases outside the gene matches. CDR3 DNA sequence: TGTGCCAGCAGCTCCAGGTTAGGGGCGGGAGGGAACAATGAGCAGTTCTTC. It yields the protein CASSSRLGAGGNNEQFF.

CDR3 loop: CASSLGETDTQYF. CDR3 DNA sequence: TGTGCCAGCAGTTTAGGTGAGACAGATACGCAGTATTTT. The chain employs TRBV27 and TRBJ2-3; D gene uncertain. The CDR3 contains 13 residues. The germline V gene encodes CDR1 MNHEY and CDR2 SMNVEV (reference sequence). V was trimmed by 2 bases and J by 3 bases, leaving 6 bases between them.

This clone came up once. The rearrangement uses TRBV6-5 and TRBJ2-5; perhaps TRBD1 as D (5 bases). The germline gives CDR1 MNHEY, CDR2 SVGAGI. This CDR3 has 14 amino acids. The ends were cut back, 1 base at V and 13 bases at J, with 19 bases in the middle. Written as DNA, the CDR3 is TGTGCCAGCAGTTACTGGCAGGGCGGCCGGGCCCTGTACTTC. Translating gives CASSYWQGGRALYF.

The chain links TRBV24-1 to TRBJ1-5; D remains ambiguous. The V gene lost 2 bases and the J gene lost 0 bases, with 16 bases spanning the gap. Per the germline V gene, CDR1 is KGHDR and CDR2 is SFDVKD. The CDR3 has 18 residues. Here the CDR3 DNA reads TGTGCCACCAGTGATTCGTCGGCGGGTGGTTATAGCAATCAGCCCCAGCATTTT. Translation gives CATSDSSAGGYSNQPQHF.

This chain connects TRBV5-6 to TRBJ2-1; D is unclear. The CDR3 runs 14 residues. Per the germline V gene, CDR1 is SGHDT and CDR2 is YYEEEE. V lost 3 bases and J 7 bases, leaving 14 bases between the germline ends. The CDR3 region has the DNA TGTGCCAGCAGCTGGTCCTCCGCCGAGAATGAGCAGTTCTTC. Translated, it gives CASSWSSAENEQFF.

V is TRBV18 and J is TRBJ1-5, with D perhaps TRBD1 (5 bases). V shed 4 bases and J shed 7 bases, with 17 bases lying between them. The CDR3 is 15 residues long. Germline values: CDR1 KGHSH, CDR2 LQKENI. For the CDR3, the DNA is TGTGCCAGCTCACTCTCGGGGGAAGGGCTCCAGCCCCAGCATTTT. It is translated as CASSLSGEGLQPQHF.